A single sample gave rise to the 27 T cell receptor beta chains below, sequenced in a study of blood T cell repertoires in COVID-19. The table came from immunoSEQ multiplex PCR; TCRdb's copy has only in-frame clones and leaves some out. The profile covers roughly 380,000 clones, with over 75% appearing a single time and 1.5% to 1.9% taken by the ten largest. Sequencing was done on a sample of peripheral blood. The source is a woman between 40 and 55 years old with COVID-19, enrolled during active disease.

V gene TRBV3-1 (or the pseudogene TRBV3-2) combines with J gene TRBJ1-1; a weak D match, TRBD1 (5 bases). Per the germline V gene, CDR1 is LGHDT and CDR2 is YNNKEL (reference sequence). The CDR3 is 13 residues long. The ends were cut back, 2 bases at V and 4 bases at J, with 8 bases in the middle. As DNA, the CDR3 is TGTGCCAGCAGCCAAAAAGGGGTCACTGAAGCTTTCTTT. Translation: CASSQKGVTEAFF.

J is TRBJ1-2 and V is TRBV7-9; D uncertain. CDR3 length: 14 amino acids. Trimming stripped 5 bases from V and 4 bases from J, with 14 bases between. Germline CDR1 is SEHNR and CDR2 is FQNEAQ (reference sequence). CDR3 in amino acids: CASSPPEGTYGYTF. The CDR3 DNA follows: TGTGCCAGCAGCCCCCCGGAGGGAACCTATGGCTACACCTTC.

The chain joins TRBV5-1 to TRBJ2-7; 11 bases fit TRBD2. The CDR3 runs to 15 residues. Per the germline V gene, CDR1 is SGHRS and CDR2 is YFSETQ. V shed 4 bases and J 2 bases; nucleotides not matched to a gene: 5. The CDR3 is CASSLRSGGAYEQYF. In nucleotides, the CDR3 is TGCGCCAGCAGCCTACGTAGCGGGGGGGCCTACGAGCAGTACTTC.

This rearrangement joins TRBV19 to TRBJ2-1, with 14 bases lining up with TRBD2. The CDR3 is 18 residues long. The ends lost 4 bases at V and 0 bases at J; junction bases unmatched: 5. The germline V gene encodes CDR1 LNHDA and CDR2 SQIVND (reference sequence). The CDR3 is CASSNSGTSGGSYNEQFF. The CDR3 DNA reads TGTGCCAGTAGTAATTCCGGGACTAGCGGGGGCTCCTACAATGAGCAGTTCTTC.

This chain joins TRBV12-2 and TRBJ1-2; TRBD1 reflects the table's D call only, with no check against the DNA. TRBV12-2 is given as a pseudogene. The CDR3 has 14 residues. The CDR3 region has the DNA TGTGCAAGTCGCTCGCAGACAGGGTTCTATGGCTACACCTTC. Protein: CASRSQTGFYGYTF.

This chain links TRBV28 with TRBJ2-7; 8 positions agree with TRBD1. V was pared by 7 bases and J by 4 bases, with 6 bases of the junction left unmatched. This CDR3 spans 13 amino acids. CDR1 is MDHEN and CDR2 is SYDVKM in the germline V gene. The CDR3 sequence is CASTTGTGYEQYF. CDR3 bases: TGTGCCAGCACCACCGGGACAGGTTACGAGCAGTACTTC.

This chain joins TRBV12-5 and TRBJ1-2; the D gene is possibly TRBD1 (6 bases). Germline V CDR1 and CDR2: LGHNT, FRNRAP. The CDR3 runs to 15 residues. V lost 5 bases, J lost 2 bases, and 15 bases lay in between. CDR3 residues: CASGLRGAINYGYTF. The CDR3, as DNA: TGTGCTAGTGGTCTTCGGGGGGCGATCAACTATGGCTACACCTTC.

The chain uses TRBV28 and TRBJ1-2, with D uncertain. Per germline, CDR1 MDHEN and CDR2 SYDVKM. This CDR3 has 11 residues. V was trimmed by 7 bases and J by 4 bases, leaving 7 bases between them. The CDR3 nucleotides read TGTGCCAGCACTACTCGCTATGGCTACACCTTC. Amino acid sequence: CASTTRYGYTF.

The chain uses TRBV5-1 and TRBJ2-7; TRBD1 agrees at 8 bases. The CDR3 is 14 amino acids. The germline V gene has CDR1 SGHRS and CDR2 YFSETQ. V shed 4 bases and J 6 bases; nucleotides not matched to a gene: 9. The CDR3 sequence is CASSGWTGLREQYF. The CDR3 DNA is TGCGCCAGCAGCGGATGGACAGGGCTGCGCGAGCAGTACTTC.

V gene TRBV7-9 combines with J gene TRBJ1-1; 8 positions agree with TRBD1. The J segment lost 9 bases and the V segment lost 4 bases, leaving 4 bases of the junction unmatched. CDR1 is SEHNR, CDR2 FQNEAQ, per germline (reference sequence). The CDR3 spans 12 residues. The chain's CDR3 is CASSYGTGKAFF. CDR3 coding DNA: TGTGCCAGCAGCTATGGGACAGGCAAAGCTTTCTTT.

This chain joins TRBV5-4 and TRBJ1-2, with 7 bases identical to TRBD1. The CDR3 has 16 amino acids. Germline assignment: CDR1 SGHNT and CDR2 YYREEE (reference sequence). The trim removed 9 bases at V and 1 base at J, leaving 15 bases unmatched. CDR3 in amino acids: CATEDLGGPHNYGYTF. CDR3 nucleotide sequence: TGTGCCACCGAGGATCTAGGGGGCCCGCATAACTATGGCTACACCTTC.

The CDR3 loop reads CASSVTGGFGTEAFF. For the CDR3, the DNA is TGTGCCAGTAGTGTGACGGGGGGGTTCGGGACTGAAGCTTTCTTT. J is TRBJ1-1 and V is TRBV19, with D perhaps matching TRBD1 (5 bases). V lost 5 bases and J lost 5, with 18 bases in between. CDR1 LNHDA and CDR2 SQIVND come from the germline V gene (reference sequence). This CDR3 is built from 15 residues.

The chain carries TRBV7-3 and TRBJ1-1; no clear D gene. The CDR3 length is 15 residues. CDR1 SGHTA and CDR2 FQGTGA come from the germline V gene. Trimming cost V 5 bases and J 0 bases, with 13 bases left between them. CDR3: CASSPTPAVNTEAFF. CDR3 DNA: TGTGCCAGCAGCCCGACCCCGGCGGTGAACACTGAAGCTTTCTTT.

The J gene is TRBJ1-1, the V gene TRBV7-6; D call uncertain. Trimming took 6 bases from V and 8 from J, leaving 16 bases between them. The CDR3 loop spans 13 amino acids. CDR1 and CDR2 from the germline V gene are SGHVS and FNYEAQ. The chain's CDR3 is CASSSGFRREAFF. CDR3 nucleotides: TGTGCCAGCAGTTCGGGGTTCAGGAGAGAAGCTTTCTTT. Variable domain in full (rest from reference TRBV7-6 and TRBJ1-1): GAGVSQSPRYKVTKRGQDVALRCDPISGHVSLYWYRQALGQGPEFLTYFNYEAQQDKSGLPNDRFSAERPEGSISTLTIQRTEQRDSAMYRCASSSGFRREAFFGQGTRLTVV.

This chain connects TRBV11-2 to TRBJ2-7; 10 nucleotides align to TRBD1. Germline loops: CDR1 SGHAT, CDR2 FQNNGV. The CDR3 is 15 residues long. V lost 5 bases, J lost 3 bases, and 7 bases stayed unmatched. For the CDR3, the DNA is TGTGCCAGCAGCAACGGACAGGGGGGCCTCTACGAGCAGTACTTC. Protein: CASSNGQGGLYEQYF.

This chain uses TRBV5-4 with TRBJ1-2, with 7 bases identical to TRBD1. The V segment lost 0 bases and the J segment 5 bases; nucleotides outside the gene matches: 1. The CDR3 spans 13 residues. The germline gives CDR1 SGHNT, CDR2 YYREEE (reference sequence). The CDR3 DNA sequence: TGTGCCAGCAGCTTGGACAGGGGTTATGGCTACACCTTC. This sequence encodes CASSLDRGYGYTF.

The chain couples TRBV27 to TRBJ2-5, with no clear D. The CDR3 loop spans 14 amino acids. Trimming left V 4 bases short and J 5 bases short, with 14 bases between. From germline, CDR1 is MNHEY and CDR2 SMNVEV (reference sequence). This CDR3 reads CASSYGQTEETQYF. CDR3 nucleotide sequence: TGTGCCAGCAGTTATGGGCAAACAGAGGAGACCCAGTACTTC.

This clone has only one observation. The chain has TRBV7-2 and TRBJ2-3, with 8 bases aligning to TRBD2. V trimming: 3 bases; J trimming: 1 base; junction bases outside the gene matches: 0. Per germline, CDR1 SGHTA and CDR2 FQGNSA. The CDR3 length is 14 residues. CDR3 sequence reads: CASSFGGGTDTQYF. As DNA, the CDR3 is TGTGCCAGCAGCTTCGGGGGGGGCACAGATACGCAGTATTTT. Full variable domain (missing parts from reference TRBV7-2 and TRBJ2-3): GAGVSQSPSNKVTEKGKDVELRCDPISGHTALYWYRQSLGQGLEFLIYFQGNSAPDKSGLPSDRFSAERTGGSVSTLTIQRTQQEDSAVYLCASSFGGGTDTQYFGPGTRLTVL.

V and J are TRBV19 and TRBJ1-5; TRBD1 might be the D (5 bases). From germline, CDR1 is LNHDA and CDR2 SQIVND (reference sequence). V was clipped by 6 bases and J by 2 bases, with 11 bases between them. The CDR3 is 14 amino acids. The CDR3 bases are TGTGCCAGTAGAGAAGGGGCAGGCAATCAGCCCCAGCATTTT. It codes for CASREGAGNQPQHF. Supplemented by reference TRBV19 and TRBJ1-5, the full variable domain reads DGGITQSPKYLFRKEGQNVTLSCEQNLNHDAMYWYRQDPGQGLRLIYYSQIVNDFQKGDIAEGYSVSREKKESFPLTVTSAQKNPTAFYLCASREGAGNQPQHFGDGTRLSIL.

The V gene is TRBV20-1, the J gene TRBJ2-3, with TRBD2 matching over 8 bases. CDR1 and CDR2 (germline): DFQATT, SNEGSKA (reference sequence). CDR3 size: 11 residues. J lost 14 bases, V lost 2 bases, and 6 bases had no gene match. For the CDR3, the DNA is TGCAGTGCTAGATCCGGGACTAGTCTGTATTTT. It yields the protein CSARSGTSLYF.

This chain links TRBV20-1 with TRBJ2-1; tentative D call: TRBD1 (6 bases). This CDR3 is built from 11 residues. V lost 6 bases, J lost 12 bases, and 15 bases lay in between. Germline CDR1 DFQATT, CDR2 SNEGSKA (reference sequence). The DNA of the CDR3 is TGCAGTGCATGGGGGCACAAAGGGCAGTTCTTC. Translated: CSAWGHKGQFF.

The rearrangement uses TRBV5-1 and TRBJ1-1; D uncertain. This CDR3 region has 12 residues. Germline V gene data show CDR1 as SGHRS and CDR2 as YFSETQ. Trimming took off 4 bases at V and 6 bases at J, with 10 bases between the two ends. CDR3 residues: CASSLSPAEAFF. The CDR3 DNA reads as TGCGCCAGCAGCCTAAGCCCGGCTGAAGCTTTCTTT.

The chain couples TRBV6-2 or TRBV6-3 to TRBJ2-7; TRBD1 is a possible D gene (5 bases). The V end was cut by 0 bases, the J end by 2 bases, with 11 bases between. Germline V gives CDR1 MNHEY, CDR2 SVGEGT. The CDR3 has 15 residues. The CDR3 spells CASSYSAGSTYEQYF. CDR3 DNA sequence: TGTGCCAGCAGTTACTCGGCAGGGTCTACCTACGAGCAGTACTTC.

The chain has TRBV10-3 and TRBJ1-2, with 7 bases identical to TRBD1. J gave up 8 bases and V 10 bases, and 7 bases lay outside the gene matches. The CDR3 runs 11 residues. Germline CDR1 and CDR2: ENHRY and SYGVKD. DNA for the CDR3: TGTGCCACCGGACAGGAAGGCGGCTACACCTTC. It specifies CATGQEGGYTF.

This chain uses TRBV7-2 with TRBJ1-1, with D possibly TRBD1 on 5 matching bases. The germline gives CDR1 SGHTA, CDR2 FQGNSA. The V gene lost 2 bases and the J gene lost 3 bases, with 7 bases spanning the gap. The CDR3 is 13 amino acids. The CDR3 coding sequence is TGTGCCAGCAGCTTACCGGGGGACACTGAAGCTTTCTTT. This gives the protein CASSLPGDTEAFF. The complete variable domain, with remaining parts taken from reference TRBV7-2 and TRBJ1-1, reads GAGVSQSPSNKVTEKGKDVELRCDPISGHTALYWYRQSLGQGLEFLIYFQGNSAPDKSGLPSDRFSAERTGGSVSTLTIQRTQQEDSAVYLCASSLPGDTEAFFGQGTRLTVV.

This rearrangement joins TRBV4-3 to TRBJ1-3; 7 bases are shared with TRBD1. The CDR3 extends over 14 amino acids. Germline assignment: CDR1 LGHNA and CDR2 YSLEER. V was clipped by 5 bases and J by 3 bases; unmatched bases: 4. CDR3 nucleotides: TGCGCCAGCAGCTTCGACAGGGATGGAAACACCATATATTTT. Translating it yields CASSFDRDGNTIYF.

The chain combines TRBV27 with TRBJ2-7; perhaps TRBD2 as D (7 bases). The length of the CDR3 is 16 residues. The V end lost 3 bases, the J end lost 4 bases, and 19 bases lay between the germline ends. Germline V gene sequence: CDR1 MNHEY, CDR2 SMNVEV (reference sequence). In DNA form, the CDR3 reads TGTGCCAGCAGTTTTGGACGGCGGGGGCCCCGATACGAGCAGTACTTC. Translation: CASSFGRRGPRYEQYF.